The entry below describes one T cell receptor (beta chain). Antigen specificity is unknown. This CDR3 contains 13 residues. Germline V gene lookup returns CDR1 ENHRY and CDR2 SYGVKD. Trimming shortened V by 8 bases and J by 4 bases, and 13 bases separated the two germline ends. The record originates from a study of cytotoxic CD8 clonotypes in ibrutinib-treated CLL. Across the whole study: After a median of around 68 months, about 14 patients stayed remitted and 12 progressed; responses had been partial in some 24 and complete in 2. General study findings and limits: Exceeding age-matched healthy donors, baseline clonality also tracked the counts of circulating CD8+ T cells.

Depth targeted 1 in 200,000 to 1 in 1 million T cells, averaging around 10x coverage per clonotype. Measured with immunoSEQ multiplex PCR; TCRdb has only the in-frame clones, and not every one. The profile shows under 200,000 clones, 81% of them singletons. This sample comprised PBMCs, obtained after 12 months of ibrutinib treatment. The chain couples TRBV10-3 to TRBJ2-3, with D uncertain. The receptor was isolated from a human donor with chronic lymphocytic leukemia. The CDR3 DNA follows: TGTGCCATCGGTCGATTATTCTCAGATACGCAGTATTTT. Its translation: CAIGRLFSDTQYF.